The rows below give T cell receptor beta chains drawn from one sample of a study of regulatory T cells in long-lasting Graves disease. Each CDR3 protein is one row after TCRdb ran MiXCR on the multiplex PCR reads. The sample has approximately 490,000 distinct CDR3 sequences, 15% to 20% seen once. The same data also went into a second study, on T cells in Graves' hyperthyroidism and ophthalmopathy.

Source: peripheral blood mononuclear cells (PBMCs), taken at new diagnosis, from a patient treated with antithyroid drugs. Receptor source: a man aged 35 to 55 with Graves disease. Each CDR3 is given with its conserved first and last residue. The order of the fields is D gene, V gene, J gene, clone size, CDR3 protein, CDR3 DNA. The D gene is left open where the match is weak. Size values are once, few and many counts, or a class for expanded clones, and some rows have none.

-	TRBV6-1	TRBJ2-7	many	CASSRGHEQYF	TGTGCCAGCAGTCGGGGACACGAGCAGTACTTC
-	TRBV2	TRBJ1-6	few	CASNRDNYNSPLHF	TGTGCCAGCAATCGGGACAACTATAATTCACCCCTCCACTTT
TRBD2	TRBV15	TRBJ2-3	many	CATSREPALAVSTDTQYF	TGTGCCACCAGCAGAGAGCCGGCCCTAGCGGTCAGCACAGATACGCAGTATTTT
-	TRBV5-1	TRBJ2-2	-	CASSWGSVGGELFF	TGCGCCAGCAGCTGGGGGAGTGTAGGAGGGGAGCTGTTTTTT
TRBD1	TRBV7-9	TRBJ2-1	many	CASSSSGGNEQFF	TGTGCCAGCAGCTCCTCAGGGGGCAATGAGCAGTTCTTC
-	TRBV7-2	TRBJ1-1	few	CASSPHVSTEAFF	TGTGCCAGCAGCCCACACGTTAGCACTGAAGCTTTCTTT
-	TRBV3-1	TRBJ2-1	-	CASSQDRVNNEQFF	TGTGCCAGCAGCCAAGATAGGGTCAATAATGAGCAGTTCTTC
-	TRBV5-1	TRBJ2-3	many	CASSTEGFTDTQYF	TGCGCCAGCAGCACGGAGGGCTTCACAGATACGCAGTATTTT
TRBD2	TRBV4-2	TRBJ2-1	-	CASSPHPTSGASYNEQFF	TGTGCCAGCAGCCCCCACCCCACTAGCGGGGCTTCCTACAATGAGCAGTTCTTC
TRBD1	TRBV4-1	TRBJ1-5	-	CASSQGGAGGQPQHF	TGCGCCAGCAGCCAAGGAGGGGCAGGGGGCCAGCCCCAGCATTTT
-	TRBV12-5	TRBJ2-7	-	CASALSVPPLYYEQYF	TGTGCTAGTGCCCTCTCGGTTCCGCCCCTCTACTACGAGCAGTACTTC
-	TRBV30	TRBJ1-5	-	CAWGTGSDQPQHF	TGTGCCTGGGGTACAGGGAGCGATCAGCCCCAGCATTTT
-	TRBV11-2	TRBJ2-7	many	CASSLVGPGEQYF	TGTGCCAGCAGCTTAGTGGGGCCGGGGGAGCAGTACTTC
-	TRBV18	TRBJ2-7	-	CASSLHPTGMGEQYF	TGTGCCAGCTCACTTCACCCGACAGGAATGGGTGAGCAGTACTTC
TRBD2	TRBV4-1	TRBJ2-1	few	CASSQEGIAGRGEREQFF	TGCGCCAGCAGCCAAGAAGGGATAGCGGGACGGGGGGAACGTGAGCAGTTCTTC
-	TRBV4-1	TRBJ2-3	few	CASSPKDGGPDTQYF	TGCGCCAGCAGCCCGAAGGACGGGGGCCCAGATACGCAGTATTTT
TRBD1	TRBV28	TRBJ1-3	few	CASSPTQGGDTIYF	TGTGCCAGCAGCCCCACCCAGGGGGGAGACACCATATATTTT
-	TRBV4-2	TRBJ2-1	-	CASSHHSRLDSYNEQFF	TGTGCCAGCAGCCATCACTCCCGACTAGACTCCTACAATGAGCAGTTCTTC
TRBD1	TRBV5-5	TRBJ1-2	many	CASSFGTGPGGYTF	TGTGCCAGCAGCTTCGGGACAGGGCCCGGCGGCTACACCTTC
TRBD2	TRBV24-1	TRBJ2-1	few	CATSDLQMTSGYNEQFF	TGTGCCACCAGTGATTTGCAGATGACTAGCGGGTACAATGAGCAGTTCTTC
TRBD1	TRBV14	TRBJ2-7	many	CASSFHSGTGNEQYF	TGTGCCAGCAGCTTCCACTCCGGGACAGGGAACGAGCAGTACTTC
-	TRBV5-1	TRBJ1-1	many	CASSLGSEGGVTEAFF	TGCGCCAGCAGCTTGGGATCCGAGGGGGGAGTTACTGAAGCTTTCTTT
-	TRBV6-1	TRBJ1-2	many	CASREPTANYGYTF	TGTGCCAGCAGGGAGCCGACGGCTAACTATGGCTACACCTTC
-	TRBV15	TRBJ1-1	-	CATSEEPNTEAFF	TGTGCCACCAGTGAGGAACCGAACACTGAAGCTTTCTTT
-	TRBV28	TRBJ2-6	-	CASSLPDSGANVLTF	TGTGCCAGCAGTTTACCTGACAGTGGGGCCAACGTCCTGACTTTC
-	TRBV6-1	TRBJ1-2	many	CASSKKSTSGVLGYGYTF	TGTGCCAGCAGCAAAAAGTCGACGTCAGGGGTGCTTGGCTATGGCTACACCTTC
TRBD1	TRBV19	TRBJ1-5	-	CASSIRSGGGYQPQHF	TGTGCCAGTAGTATCCGGTCAGGGGGCGGATATCAGCCCCAGCATTTT
TRBD2	TRBV5-5	TRBJ2-4	many	CASSLDGALAGGSTKNIQYF	TGTGCCAGCAGCTTGGACGGGGCACTAGCGGGAGGATCTACCAAAAACATTCAGTACTTC
TRBD2	TRBV28	TRBJ2-7	-	CTSSRLAGKAYEQYF	TGTACCAGCAGTCGACTAGCGGGTAAAGCCTACGAGCAGTACTTC